These 5 T cell receptor beta chains came from one sample sequenced in a study of blood T cell repertoires in COVID-19. Assay: immunoSEQ multiplex PCR; the TCRdb copy retains only in-frame clones and omits some. The table records around 180,000 clones, 87% of them present only once. The specimen sequenced was peripheral blood. The receptor source for this set is a man aged 35-49 years with active or convalescent COVID-19.

This rearrangement joins TRBV30 to TRBJ2-3, with 9 bases aligning to TRBD1. The CDR3 extends over 15 amino acids. V shed 1 base, J shed 3 bases, and the junction held 5 bases outside the gene matches. Germline CDR1 is GTSNPN and CDR2 is SVGIG (reference sequence). Here the CDR3 reads CAWSDRGQGTDTQYF. The CDR3 DNA reads TGTGCCTGGAGTGACAGGGGGCAGGGTACAGATACGCAGTATTTT.

This chain uses TRBV7-9 with TRBJ2-6, with 9 nucleotides matching TRBD1. The junction had 4 bases not matched to a gene; V was cut back by 1 base and J by 0 bases. This CDR3 is 18 amino acids long. CDR1 and CDR2 from the germline V gene are SEHNR and FQNEAQ (reference sequence). The CDR3 nucleotides are TGTGCCAGCAGCTTAGTGGGACAGGGCCACTCTGGGGCCAACGTCCTGACTTTC. Protein product: CASSLVGQGHSGANVLTF. Full variable domain (missing parts from reference TRBV7-9 and TRBJ2-6): DTGVSQNPRHKITKRGQNVTFRCDPISEHNRLYWYRQTLGQGPEFLTYFQNEAQLEKSRLLSDRFSAERPKGSFSTLEIQRTEQGDSAMYLCASSLVGQGHSGANVLTFGAGSRLTVL.

CDR3 residues: CASSQMPGQSYEQYF. DNA of the CDR3: TGTGCCAGCAGCCAAATGCCGGGACAGTCCTACGAGCAGTACTTC. The chain employs TRBV3-1 (or the pseudogene TRBV3-2) and TRBJ2-7; 7 bases are shared with TRBD1. The germline gives CDR1 LGHDT, CDR2 YNNKEL (reference sequence). There are 15 residues in the CDR3. Unmatched junction bases numbered 5, after V lost 2 bases and J lost 1 base.

The chain combines TRBV15 with TRBJ2-7, with 8 bases lining up with TRBD2. Germline V gives CDR1 LNHNV, CDR2 YYDKDF (reference sequence). The CDR3 extends over 15 amino acids. V trimming: 3 bases; J trimming: 3 bases; junction bases outside the gene matches: 7. The DNA for the CDR3 is TGTGCCACCAGCAGCCCCGGGACTAGACTCTACGAGCAGTACTTC. Its protein is CATSSPGTRLYEQYF.

The sample holds many counts of this clone. This chain uses TRBV5-4 with TRBJ1-2, with 12 bases fitting TRBD1. The CDR3 extends over 14 amino acids. The germline gives CDR1 SGHNT, CDR2 YYREEE (reference sequence). The V gene end was trimmed by 4 bases and the J gene end by 6 bases; junction bases not matched to a gene: 4. This CDR3 reads CASSRDRGQNGYTF. DNA of the CDR3: TGTGCCAGCAGCCGGGACAGGGGGCAGAATGGCTACACCTTC.